This passage covers 14 T cell receptor beta chains from one sample sequenced in a study of T cells expressing NK-cell markers. TCRdb reanalyzed the 5' RACE reads and collapses them to one entry per CDR3 protein, without DNA. The sample has 500,000 to 700,000 distinct CDR3 sequences. What was sequenced was blood T cells: a sorted CD56 or NKG2C T cell subset, CD4+ or CD8+ T cells, or bulk PBMC T cells (not recorded which). These receptors originate from a man aged 18-30 years in good health.

V and J are TRBV28 and TRBJ1-6. Germline V gives CDR1 MDHEN, CDR2 SYDVKM. CDR3 length: 18 amino acids. This CDR3 reads CASSPLAVSSSYNSPLHF.

The chain has TRBV6-1 and TRBJ2-1. From germline, CDR1 is MNHNS and CDR2 SASEGT. This CDR3 is 12 amino acids long. This CDR3 reads CATSRSVLEQFF.

This rearrangement joins TRBV7-2 to TRBJ1-1; the D gene TCRdb calls, TRBD1, cannot be checked with no DNA. The CDR3 runs 15 residues. Germline values: CDR1 SGHTA, CDR2 FQGNSA. CDR3 sequence: CASSRVVGGAAEAFF.

This chain connects TRBV29-1 to TRBJ1-1; TCRdb designates TRBD1, a call that cannot be tested without DNA. CDR3 length: 11 amino acids. Germline V gives CDR1 SQVTM, CDR2 ANQGSEA. The CDR3 sequence is CSVGGVMGAFF.

This sequence joins TRBV24-1 and TRBJ2-2; absent DNA, TCRdb's TRBD2 call cannot be checked. Germline CDR1 is KGHDR and CDR2 is SFDVKD. This CDR3 region has 14 residues. CDR3: CATSGLGGTGELFF.

The J gene is TRBJ2-1, the V gene TRBV11-2; TCRdb selects TRBD1, and the lack of DNA leaves this call unchecked. This CDR3 region has 14 residues. The germline V gene encodes CDR1 SGHAT and CDR2 FQNNGV. The CDR3: CASSTRDRANEQFF. The complete variable domain, with remaining parts taken from reference TRBV11-2 and TRBJ2-1, reads EAGVAQSPRYKIIEKRQSVAFWCNPISGHATLYWYQQILGQGPKLLIQFQNNGVVDDSQLPKDRFSAERLKGVDSTLKIQPAKLEDSAVYLCASSTRDRANEQFFGPGTRLTVL.

CDR3 sequence reads: CASSLSSGAGANVLTF. The chain joins TRBV5-1 to TRBJ2-6; there is no DNA to check the TCRdb D call of TRBD1. This CDR3 is built from 16 residues. Germline CDR1 reads SGHRS; CDR2 reads YFSETQ.

V usage is TRBV7-2 and J usage is TRBJ2-5; TCRdb returns TRBD2, unconfirmable since there is no DNA. CDR3 length: 16 amino acids. Germline CDR1 SGHTA, CDR2 FQGNSA. CDR3 residues: CASGGNGLAVQETQYF.

The chain is built from TRBV7-9 and TRBJ1-2; lacking DNA, the TRBD1 call made by TCRdb goes unchecked. The CDR3 covers 13 residues. Looked up from germline, CDR1 is SEHNR and CDR2 is FQNEAQ (reference sequence). The CDR3 region is CASSSTGTGTGTF.

V is TRBV18 and J is TRBJ2-7; the D gene TCRdb calls, TRBD2, cannot be checked with no DNA. The CDR3 is made up of 13 amino acids. Germline V gives CDR1 KGHSH, CDR2 LQKENI. CDR3 loop: CASSPASEVEQYF.

The chain recombines TRBV20-1 with TRBJ2-1; TCRdb's assignment of TRBD2 cannot be checked, as there is no DNA. This CDR3 has 16 residues. CDR1 is DFQATT, CDR2 SNEGSKA, per germline (reference sequence). The CDR3 spells CSARDASGNSYNEQFF.

The chain carries TRBV5-6 and TRBJ1-2; with no DNA, the TCRdb D assignment of TRBD1 cannot be verified. This CDR3 has 12 amino acids. Per germline, CDR1 SGHDT and CDR2 YYEEEE. The CDR3 sequence is CASSQGGEGYTF.

The CDR3 sequence: CASSLSRDAYEQYF. This rearrangement joins TRBV5-1 to TRBJ2-7; there is no DNA to check the TCRdb D call of TRBD1. Germline CDR1 is SGHRS and CDR2 is YFSETQ. The CDR3 is 14 residues long. Full variable domain (remainder filled in from reference TRBV5-1 and TRBJ2-7): KAGVTQTPRYLIKTRGQQVTLSCSPISGHRSVSWYQQTPGQGLQFLFEYFSETQRNKGNFPGRFSGRQFSNSRSEMNVSTLELGDSALYLCASSLSRDAYEQYFGPGTRLTVT.

The chain has TRBV18 and TRBJ1-1; TCRdb indicates TRBD1, and absent DNA this call remains unverified. The CDR3 is 15 amino acids. The germline CDR1 and CDR2 sequences are KGHSH and LQKENI. CDR3 loop: CASSTKGGMDTEAFF.